This is a list of T cell receptor beta chains from one sample in a study of shared clonotypes between healthy human individuals. Method: immunoSEQ multiplex PCR; TCRdb's copy keeps in-frame clones and lacks some. The sample has around 300,000 clones, roughly 91% seen once. Sequencing input: memory CD8+ T cells sorted from blood. These TCRs come from a man younger than 30 in good health. The CDR3 runs from the conserved cysteine through the conserved F or W. D genes are given only for firm matches. The listing skips clone size in some rows; elsewhere it reads once, few, many or a size class.

>many|TRBJ2-7|-|TRBV9
CASSVGGDSYEQYF
TGTGCCAGCAGCGTAGGGGGAGACTCCTACGAGCAGTACTTC
>few|TRBJ1-2|-|TRBV28
CASSLKADFYGYTF
TGTGCCAGCAGTTTAAAAGCCGACTTCTATGGCTACACCTTC
>-|TRBJ1-2|TRBD1|TRBV5-4
CASSLGDRGYGYTF
TGTGCCAGCAGCTTGGGGGACAGGGGCTATGGCTACACCTTC
>-|TRBJ2-2|-|TRBV10-2
CASSVTAGELFF
TGCGCCAGCAGTGTGACAGCCGGGGAGCTGTTTTTT
>once|TRBJ2-1|TRBD1|TRBV7-8
CASSLMTGTEQFF
TGTGCCAGCAGCTTAATGACAGGGACCGAGCAGTTCTTC
>-|TRBJ2-1|-|TRBV5-6
CASSPVSYNEQFF
TGTGCCAGCAGCCCGGTGTCTTACAATGAGCAGTTCTTC
>-|TRBJ2-7|TRBD2|TRBV2
CASRRASGSSSYEQYF
TGTGCCAGCAGGAGGGCTAGCGGGTCGAGCTCCTACGAGCAGTACTTC
>-|TRBJ2-5|TRBD1|TRBV7-9
CASSSRQGEETQYF
TGTGCCAGCAGCTCCCGCCAGGGGGAAGAGACCCAGTACTTC
>-|TRBJ2-3|-|TRBV7-9
CASSSPQGPTDTQYF
TGTGCCAGCAGCTCCCCGCAGGGGCCCACAGATACGCAGTATTTT
>-|TRBJ2-7|-|TRBV2
CASSETLAWEQYF
TGTGCCAGCAGTGAAACGCTAGCATGGGAGCAGTACTTC
>-|TRBJ2-1|-|TRBV10-3
CASGIPRDEQFF
TGTGCCTCCGGGATCCCGCGCGATGAGCAGTTCTTC
>-|TRBJ1-6|-|TRBV19
CASSITGTADSPLHF
TGTGCCAGTAGTATTACCGGGACGGCCGATTCACCCCTCCACTTT
>-|TRBJ2-7|-|TRBV7-9
CASSLEGYAYEQYF
TGTGCCAGCAGCTTAGAGGGGTATGCCTACGAGCAGTACTTC
>-|TRBJ2-7|TRBD1|TRBV25-1
CASSAGTGGISSYEQYF
TGTGCCAGCAGTGCCGGGACAGGGGGAATTTCCTCCTACGAGCAGTACTTC
>-|TRBJ2-1|-|TRBV27
CASSAWVSEHNEQFF
TGTGCCAGCAGTGCCTGGGTTAGCGAGCACAATGAGCAGTTCTTC
>-|TRBJ2-5|-|TRBV4-3
CASSQEAKETQYF
TGCGCCAGCAGCCAAGAGGCGAAAGAGACCCAGTACTTC
>-|TRBJ1-4|-|TRBV9
CASSRGTLEEKLFF
TGTGCCAGCAGCCGCGGGACATTAGAGGAAAAACTGTTTTTT
>-|TRBJ1-6|TRBD1|TRBV11-2
CASSWDSLNSPLHF
TGTGCCAGCAGCTGGGACAGCCTGAATTCACCCCTCCACTTT
>-|TRBJ1-1|TRBD1|TRBV4-3
CASSQEWAQGENTEAFF
TGCGCCAGCAGCCAAGAGTGGGCCCAGGGGGAGAACACTGAAGCTTTCTTT
>-|TRBJ2-2|-|TRBV19
CASSIVGRENTGELFF
TGTGCCAGTAGTATAGTTGGCAGGGAGAACACCGGGGAGCTGTTTTTT
>once|TRBJ1-2|-|TRBV5-1
CASSIGVGFYGYTF
TGCGCCAGCAGCATCGGGGTTGGGTTCTATGGCTACACCTTC
>-|TRBJ1-2|-|TRBV5-8
CASRGRDLYGYTF
TGTGCCAGCAGGGGCCGGGACCTCTATGGCTACACCTTC